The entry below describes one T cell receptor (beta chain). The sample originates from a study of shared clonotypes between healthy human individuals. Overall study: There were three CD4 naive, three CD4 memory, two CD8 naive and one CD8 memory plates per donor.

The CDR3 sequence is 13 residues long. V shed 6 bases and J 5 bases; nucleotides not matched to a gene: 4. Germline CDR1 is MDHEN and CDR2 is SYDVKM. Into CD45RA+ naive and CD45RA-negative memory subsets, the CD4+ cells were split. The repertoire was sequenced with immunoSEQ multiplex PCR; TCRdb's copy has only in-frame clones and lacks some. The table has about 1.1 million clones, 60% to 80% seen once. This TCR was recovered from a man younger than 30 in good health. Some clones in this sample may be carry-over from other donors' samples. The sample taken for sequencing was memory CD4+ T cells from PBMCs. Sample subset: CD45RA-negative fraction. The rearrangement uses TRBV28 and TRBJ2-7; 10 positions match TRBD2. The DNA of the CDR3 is TGTGCCAGCAGGGCTAGCGGGAGAAACGAGCAGTACTTC. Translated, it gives CASRASGRNEQYF.